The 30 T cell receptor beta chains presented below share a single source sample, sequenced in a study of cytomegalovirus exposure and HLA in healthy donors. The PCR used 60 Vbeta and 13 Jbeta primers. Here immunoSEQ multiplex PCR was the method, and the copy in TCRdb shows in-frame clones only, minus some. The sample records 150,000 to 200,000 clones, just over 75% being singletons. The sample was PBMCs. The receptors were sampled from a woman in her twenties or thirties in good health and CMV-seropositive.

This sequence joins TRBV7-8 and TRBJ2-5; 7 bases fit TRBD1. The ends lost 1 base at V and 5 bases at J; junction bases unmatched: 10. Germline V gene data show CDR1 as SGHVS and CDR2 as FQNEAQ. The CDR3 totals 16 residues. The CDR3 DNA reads TGTGCCAGCAGCTTAGAGGGACAGCTGCTAGGGGAGACCCAGTACTTC. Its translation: CASSLEGQLLGETQYF.

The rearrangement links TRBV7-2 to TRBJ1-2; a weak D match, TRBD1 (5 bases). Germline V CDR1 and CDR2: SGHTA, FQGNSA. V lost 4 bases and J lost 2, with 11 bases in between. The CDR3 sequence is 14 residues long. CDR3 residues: CASSSPPGNYGYTF. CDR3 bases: TGTGCCAGCAGCTCCCCCCCAGGGAACTATGGCTACACCTTC.

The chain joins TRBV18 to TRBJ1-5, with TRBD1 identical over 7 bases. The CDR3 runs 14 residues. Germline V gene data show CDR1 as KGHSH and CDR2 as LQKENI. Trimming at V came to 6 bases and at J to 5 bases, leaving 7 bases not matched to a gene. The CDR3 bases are TGTGCCAGCTCCCTACAGGGGAATGATCAGCCCCAGCATTTT. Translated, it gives CASSLQGNDQPQHF.

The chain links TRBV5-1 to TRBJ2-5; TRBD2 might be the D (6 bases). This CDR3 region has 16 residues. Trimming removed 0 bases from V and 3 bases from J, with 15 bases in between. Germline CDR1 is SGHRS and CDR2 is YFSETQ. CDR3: CASSLGATSGEETQYF. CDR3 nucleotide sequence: TGCGCCAGCAGCTTGGGGGCGACTAGTGGGGAAGAGACCCAGTACTTC.

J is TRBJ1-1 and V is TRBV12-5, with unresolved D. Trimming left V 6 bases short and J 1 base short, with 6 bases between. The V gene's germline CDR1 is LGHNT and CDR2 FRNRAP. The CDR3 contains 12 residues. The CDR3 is CASGRGNTEAFF. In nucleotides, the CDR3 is TGTGCTAGTGGACGGGGGAACACTGAAGCTTTCTTT.

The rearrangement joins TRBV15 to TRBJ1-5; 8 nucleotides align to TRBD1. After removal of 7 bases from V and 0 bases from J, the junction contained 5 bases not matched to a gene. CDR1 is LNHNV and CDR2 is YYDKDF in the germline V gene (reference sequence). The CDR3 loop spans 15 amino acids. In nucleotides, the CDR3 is TGTGCCACCAAAGGACAGGGTGGTAGCAATCAGCCCCAGCATTTT. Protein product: CATKGQGGSNQPQHF.

This CDR3 reads CASSVEGGDTEAFF. The CDR3 bases are TGTGCCAGCAGCGTCGAGGGAGGGGACACTGAAGCTTTCTTT. V usage is TRBV9 and J usage is TRBJ1-1; perhaps TRBD1 as D (5 bases). The V gene's germline CDR1 is SGDLS and CDR2 YYNGEE. This CDR3 region has 14 residues. Deletions cut 2 bases from V and 3 bases from J, with 11 bases between. Drawing the rest from reference TRBV9 and TRBJ1-1, the complete variable domain is DSGVTQTPKHLITATGQRVTLRCSPRSGDLSVYWYQQSLDQGLQFLIQYYNGEERAKGNILERFSAQQFPDLHSELNLSSLELGDSALYFCASSVEGGDTEAFFGQGTRLTVV.

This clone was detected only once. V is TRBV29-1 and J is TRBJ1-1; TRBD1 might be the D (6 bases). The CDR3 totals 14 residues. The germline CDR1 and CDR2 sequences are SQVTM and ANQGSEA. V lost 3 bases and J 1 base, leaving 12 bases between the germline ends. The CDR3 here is CSVDSRGQNTEAFF. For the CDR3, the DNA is TGCAGCGTTGATAGCCGGGGACAGAACACTGAAGCTTTCTTT.

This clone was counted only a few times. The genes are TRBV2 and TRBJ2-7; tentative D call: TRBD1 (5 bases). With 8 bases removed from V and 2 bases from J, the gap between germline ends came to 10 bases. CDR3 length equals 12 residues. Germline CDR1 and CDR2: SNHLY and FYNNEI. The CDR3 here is CASAKGTYEQYF. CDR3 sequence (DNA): TGTGCCAGCGCTAAGGGGACCTACGAGCAGTACTTC.

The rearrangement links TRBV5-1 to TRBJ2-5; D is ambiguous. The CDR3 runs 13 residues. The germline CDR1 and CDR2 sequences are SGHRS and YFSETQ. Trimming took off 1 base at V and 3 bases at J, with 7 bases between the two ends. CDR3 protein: CASSLTPEETQYF. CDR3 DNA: TGCGCCAGCAGCTTGACACCCGAAGAGACCCAGTACTTC.

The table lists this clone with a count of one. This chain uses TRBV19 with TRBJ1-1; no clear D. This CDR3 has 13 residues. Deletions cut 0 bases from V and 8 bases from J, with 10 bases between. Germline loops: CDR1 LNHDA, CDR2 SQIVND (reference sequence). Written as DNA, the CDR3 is TGTGCCAGTAGTATAGAAGGCCCCGGGGAAGCTTTCTTT. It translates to CASSIEGPGEAFF. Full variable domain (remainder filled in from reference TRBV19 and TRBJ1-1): DGGITQSPKYLFRKEGQNVTLSCEQNLNHDAMYWYRQDPGQGLRLIYYSQIVNDFQKGDIAEGYSVSREKKESFPLTVTSAQKNPTAFYLCASSIEGPGEAFFGQGTRLTVV.

The CDR3 DNA is TGTGCCAGCTCATCGACTAGGGGGCTCTCCTACGAGCAGTACTTC. Residues: CASSSTRGLSYEQYF. The V and J genes are TRBV18 and TRBJ2-7; D is possibly TRBD1 (7 bases). Trimming left V 5 bases short and J 0 bases short, with 14 bases between. Germline lookup yields CDR1 KGHSH and CDR2 LQKENI. The CDR3 is made up of 15 amino acids. Combining the CDR3 with reference TRBV18 and TRBJ2-7 gives the whole variable domain NAGVMQNPRHLVRRRGQEARLRCSPMKGHSHVYWYRQLPEEGLKFMVYLQKENIIDESGMPKERFSAEFPKEGPSILRIQQVVRGDSAAYFCASSSTRGLSYEQYFGPGTRLTVT.

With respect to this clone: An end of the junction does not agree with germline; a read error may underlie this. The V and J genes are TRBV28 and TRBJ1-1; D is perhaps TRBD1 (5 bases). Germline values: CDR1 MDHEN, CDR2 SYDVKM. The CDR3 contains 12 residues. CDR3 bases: TGTGCCAGCAGTTCAGACAGCTATGGCCCCCTATTT. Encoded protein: CASSSDSYGPLF. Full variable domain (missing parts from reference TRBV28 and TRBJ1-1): DVKVTQSSRYLVKRTGEKVFLECVQDMDHENMFWYRQDPGLGLRLIYFSYDVKMKEKGDIPEGYSVSREKKERFSLILESASTNQTSMYLCASSSDSYGPLFGQGTRLTVV.

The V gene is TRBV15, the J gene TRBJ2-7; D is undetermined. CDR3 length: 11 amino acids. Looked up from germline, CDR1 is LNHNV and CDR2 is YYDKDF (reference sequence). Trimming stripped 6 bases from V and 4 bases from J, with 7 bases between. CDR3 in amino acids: CATRENYEQYF. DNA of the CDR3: TGTGCCACCAGGGAGAATTACGAGCAGTACTTC.

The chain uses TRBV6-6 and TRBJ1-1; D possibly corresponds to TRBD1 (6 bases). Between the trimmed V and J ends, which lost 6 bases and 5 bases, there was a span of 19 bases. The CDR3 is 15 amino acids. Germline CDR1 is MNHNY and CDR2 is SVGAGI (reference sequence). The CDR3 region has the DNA TGTGCCAGCAGCCTGAATGACAGGAGATGGACTGAAGCTTTCTTT. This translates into CASSLNDRRWTEAFF.

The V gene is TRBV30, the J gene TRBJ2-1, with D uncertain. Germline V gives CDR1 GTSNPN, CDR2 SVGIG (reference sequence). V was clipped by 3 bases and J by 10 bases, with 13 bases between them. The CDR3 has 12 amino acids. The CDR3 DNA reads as TGTGCCTGGAGCCGAAGCTCATGGGAGCAGTTCTTC. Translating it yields CAWSRSSWEQFF. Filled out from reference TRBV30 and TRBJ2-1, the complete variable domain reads SQTIHQWPATLVQPVGSPLSLECTVEGTSNPNLYWYRQAAGRGLQLLFYSVGIGQISSEVPQNLSASRPQDRQFILSSKKLLLSDSGFYLCAWSRSSWEQFFGPGTRLTVL.

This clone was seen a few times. The CDR3 bases are TGTGCCAGCAGCTGGGAGCGTGAGGCCAATCAGCCCCAGCATTTT. Translation gives CASSWEREANQPQHF. J is TRBJ1-5 and V is TRBV7-9; no reliable D call. Between the trimmed V and J ends, which lost 4 bases and 3 bases, there was a span of 13 bases. The germline V gene encodes CDR1 SEHNR and CDR2 FQNEAQ (reference sequence). The CDR3 covers 15 residues. The complete variable domain, with remaining parts taken from reference TRBV7-9 and TRBJ1-5, reads DTGVSQNPRHKITKRGQNVTFRCDPISEHNRLYWYRQTLGQGPEFLTYFQNEAQLEKSRLLSDRFSAERPKGSFSTLEIQRTEQGDSAMYLCASSWEREANQPQHFGDGTRLSIL.

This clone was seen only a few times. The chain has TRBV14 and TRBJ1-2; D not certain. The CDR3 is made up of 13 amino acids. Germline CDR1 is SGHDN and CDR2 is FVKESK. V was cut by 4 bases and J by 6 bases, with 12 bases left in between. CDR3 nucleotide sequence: TGTGCCAGCAGCCCCCCCGGAGTGAATGGCTACACCTTC. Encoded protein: CASSPPGVNGYTF.

The CDR3 protein is CASSAGGGADTQYF. DNA for the CDR3: TGTGCCAGCAGTGCGGGGGGAGGGGCAGATACGCAGTATTTT. The genes are TRBV6-1 and TRBJ2-3; 7 bases agree with TRBD2. Germline CDR1 is MNHNS and CDR2 is SASEGT. CDR3 length: 14 amino acids. V lost 4 bases, J lost 4 bases, and 5 bases stayed unmatched.

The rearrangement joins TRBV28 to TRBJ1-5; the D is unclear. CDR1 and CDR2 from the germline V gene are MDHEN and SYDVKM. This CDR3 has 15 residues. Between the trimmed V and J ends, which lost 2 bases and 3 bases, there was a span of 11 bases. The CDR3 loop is CASSLRLIVNQPQHF. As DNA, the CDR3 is TGTGCCAGCAGTTTACGTCTGATAGTCAATCAGCCCCAGCATTTT.

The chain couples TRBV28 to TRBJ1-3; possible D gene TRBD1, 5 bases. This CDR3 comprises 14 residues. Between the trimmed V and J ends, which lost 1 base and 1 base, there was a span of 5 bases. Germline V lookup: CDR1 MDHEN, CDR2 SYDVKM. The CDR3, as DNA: TGTGCCAGCAGTTTATACAGGTCTGGAAACACCATATATTTT. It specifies CASSLYRSGNTIYF.

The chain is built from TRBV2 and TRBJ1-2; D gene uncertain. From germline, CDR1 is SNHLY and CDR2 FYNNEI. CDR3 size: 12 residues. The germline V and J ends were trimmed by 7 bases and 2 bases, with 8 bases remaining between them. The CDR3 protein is CASKGDNYGYTF. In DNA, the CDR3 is TGTGCCAGCAAGGGAGACAACTATGGCTACACCTTC.

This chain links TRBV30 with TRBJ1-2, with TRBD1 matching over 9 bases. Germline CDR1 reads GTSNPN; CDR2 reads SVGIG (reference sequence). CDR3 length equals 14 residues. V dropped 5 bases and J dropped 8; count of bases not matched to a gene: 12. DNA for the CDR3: TGTGCCTGGGCTACAACGGGACAGGGCGGAGGCTACACCTTC. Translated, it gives CAWATTGQGGGYTF. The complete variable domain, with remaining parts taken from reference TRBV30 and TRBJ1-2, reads SQTIHQWPATLVQPVGSPLSLECTVEGTSNPNLYWYRQAAGRGLQLLFYSVGIGQISSEVPQNLSASRPQDRQFILSSKKLLLSDSGFYLCAWATTGQGGGYTFGSGTRLTVV.

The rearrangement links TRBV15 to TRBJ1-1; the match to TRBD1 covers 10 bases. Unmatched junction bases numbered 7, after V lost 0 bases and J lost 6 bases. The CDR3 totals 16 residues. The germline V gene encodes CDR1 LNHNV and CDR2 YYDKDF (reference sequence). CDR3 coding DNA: TGTGCCACCAGCAGAGACCCGACAGGGGGCAATCCTGAAGCTTTCTTT. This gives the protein CATSRDPTGGNPEAFF.

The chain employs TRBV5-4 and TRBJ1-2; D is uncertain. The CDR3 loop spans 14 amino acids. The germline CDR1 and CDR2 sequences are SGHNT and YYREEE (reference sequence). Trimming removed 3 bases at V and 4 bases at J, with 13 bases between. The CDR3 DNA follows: TGTGCCAGCAGCTATAATTCAGGATCCTATGGCTACACCTTC. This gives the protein CASSYNSGSYGYTF.

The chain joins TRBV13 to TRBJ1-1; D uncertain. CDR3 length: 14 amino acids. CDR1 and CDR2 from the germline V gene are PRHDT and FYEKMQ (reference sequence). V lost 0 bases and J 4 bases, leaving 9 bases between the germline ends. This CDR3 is CASSLGLEGTEAFF. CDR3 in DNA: TGTGCCAGCAGCTTAGGCCTAGAAGGCACTGAAGCTTTCTTT.

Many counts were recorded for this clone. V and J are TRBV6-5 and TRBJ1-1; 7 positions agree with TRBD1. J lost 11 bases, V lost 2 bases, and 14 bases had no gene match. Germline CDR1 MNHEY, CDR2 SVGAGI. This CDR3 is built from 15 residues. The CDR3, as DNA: TGTGCCAGCAGTTACACCGAGACAGGGAGGAATGCGGCTTTCTTT. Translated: CASSYTETGRNAAFF.

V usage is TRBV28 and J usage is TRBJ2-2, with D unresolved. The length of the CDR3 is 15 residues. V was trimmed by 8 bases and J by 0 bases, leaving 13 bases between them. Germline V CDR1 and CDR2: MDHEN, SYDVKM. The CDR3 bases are TGTGCCAGCGAAACTGTACTGTCGAACACCGGGGAGCTGTTTTTT. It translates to CASETVLSNTGELFF.

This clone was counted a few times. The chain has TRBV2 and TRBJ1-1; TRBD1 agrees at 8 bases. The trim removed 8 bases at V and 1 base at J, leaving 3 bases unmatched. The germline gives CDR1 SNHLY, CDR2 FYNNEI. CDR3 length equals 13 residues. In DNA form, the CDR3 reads TGTGCCAGCGGGGGACAGGCGAACACTGAAGCTTTCTTT. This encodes CASGGQANTEAFF.

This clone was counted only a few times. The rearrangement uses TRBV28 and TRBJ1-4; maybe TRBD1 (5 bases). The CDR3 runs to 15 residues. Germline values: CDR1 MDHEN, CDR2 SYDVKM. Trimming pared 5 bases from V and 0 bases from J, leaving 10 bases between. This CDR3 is CASSVQGTTNEKLFF. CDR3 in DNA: TGTGCCAGCAGTGTCCAGGGTACAACTAATGAAAAACTGTTTTTT.